The present T cell receptor (beta chain) was sequenced within a study of beta chain features in type 1 diabetes. Expressed TCRB transcripts were sequenced, since all the RNA that had been isolated was reverse transcribed. TCRdb's copy holds only in-frame clones and misses some; the assay was immunoSEQ multiplex PCR. The table has 350,000 to 450,000 clones, 11% to 15% seen once. The receptor was isolated from a man aged 25-45 years in good health. The sample comprised naive CD4+ T cells from blood.

CDR3 DNA: TGTGCCTGGAGTGATTCAGGGTCGGGTGGCTACACCTTC. Protein product: CAWSDSGSGGYTF. V is TRBV30 and J is TRBJ1-2; D possibly corresponds to TRBD1 (5 bases). The CDR3 length is 13 residues. The ends were cut back, 1 base at V and 7 bases at J, with 13 bases in the middle. The germline gives CDR1 GTSNPN, CDR2 SVGIG (reference sequence). Full variable domain (missing parts from reference TRBV30 and TRBJ1-2): SQTIHQWPATLVQPVGSPLSLECTVEGTSNPNLYWYRQAAGRGLQLLFYSVGIGQISSEVPQNLSASRPQDRQFILSSKKLLLSDSGFYLCAWSDSGSGGYTFGSGTRLTVV.